Detailed here is one T cell receptor beta chain. Its antigen is not known. This sample stems from a study of response to subunit inactivated influenza vaccine. TCRdb reprocessed the RT-PCR reads with MiXCR, giving one entry per CDR3 protein. The data show 150,000 to 200,000 distinct CDR3 sequences, around 12% seen once. The germline V and J ends were trimmed by 5 bases and 4 bases, with 14 bases remaining between them. There are 14 residues in the CDR3. Study results and caveats: T cells newly recruited by each seasonal influenza vaccination are few, the authors suggested.

Separately, the same data were catalogued under a study of T cells expressing NK-cell markers. In that study: TCR beta cDNA was made by 5'RACE template switching with UMIs. With an anti-gamma-delta TCR antibody, sorting in several experiments was kept to alpha-beta TCR T cells.

This TCR was recovered from a man between 50 and 59 years old who received an inactivated influenza vaccine. This sample comprised CD8+ T cells sorted from PBMCs, obtained roughly 13 days after vaccination. V usage is TRBV12-3 or TRBV12-4 and J usage is TRBJ1-1; the D gene is possibly TRBD1 (6 bases). CDR3 in amino acids: CASSLGRGGTEAFF. DNA for the CDR3: TGTGCCAGCAGTCTTGGACGAGGGGGCACTGAAGCTTTCTTT.